A single sample is the source of the 10 T cell receptor beta chains below, sequenced in a study of shared clonotypes between healthy human individuals. TCRdb keeps only in-frame clones here, not all; method: immunoSEQ multiplex PCR. Among 2 million to 2.5 million clones listed, 95% were seen once. The sequenced sample consisted of naive CD4+ T cells sorted from blood. Subset reported: CD45RA+ positively selected. The receptors were gathered from a man in his late teens or twenties in good health.

The V call is TRBV30, the J call TRBJ1-1, with D unresolved. The germline V gene encodes CDR1 GTSNPN and CDR2 SVGIG (reference sequence). The V and J ends lost 3 bases and 0 bases respectively, with 17 bases between them. This CDR3 region has 16 residues. The CDR3 loop reads CAWSHQRSVLNTEAFF. CDR3 nucleotides: TGTGCCTGGAGCCACCAAAGGAGTGTATTGAACACTGAAGCTTTCTTT. Supplemented by reference TRBV30 and TRBJ1-1, the full variable domain reads SQTIHQWPATLVQPVGSPLSLECTVEGTSNPNLYWYRQAAGRGLQLLFYSVGIGQISSEVPQNLSASRPQDRQFILSSKKLLLSDSGFYLCAWSHQRSVLNTEAFFGQGTRLTVV.

This clone was counted a single time. V and J are TRBV7-9 and TRBJ2-7; D perhaps matches TRBD2 (6 bases). The germline V gene has CDR1 SEHNR and CDR2 FQNEAQ (reference sequence). Trimming removed 5 bases from V and 5 bases from J, with 16 bases in between. This CDR3 is built from 14 residues. This CDR3 is CASSRSGPRDEQYF. The CDR3 nucleotides read TGTGCCAGCAGCCGAAGCGGGCCCCGGGACGAGCAGTACTTC.

For this clone: Other DNA variants within this sample encode the same CDR3. The chain has TRBV6-5 and TRBJ2-3; D is uncertain. The CDR3 covers 14 residues. Between the trimmed V and J ends, which lost 0 bases and 1 base, there was a span of 5 bases. Germline values: CDR1 MNHEY, CDR2 SVGAGI. The CDR3 here is CASSYSPGTDTQYF. Written as DNA, the CDR3 is TGTGCCAGCAGTTACTCCCCCGGCACAGATACGCAGTATTTT.

The chain employs TRBV11-3 and TRBJ2-2; 8 positions match TRBD2. Unmatched junction bases numbered 11, after V lost 3 bases and J lost 5 bases. This CDR3 has 17 residues. Looked up from germline, CDR1 is SGHNT and CDR2 is YENEEA. Here the CDR3 reads CASSFSPSSGRTGELFF. CDR3 nucleotide sequence: TGTGCCAGCAGCTTCTCACCTTCTAGCGGGCGAACCGGGGAGCTGTTTTTT.

V and J are TRBV6-6 and TRBJ2-3; either TRBD1 or TRBD2 may supply D (6 bases each). V was shortened by 6 bases and J by 1 base, with 17 bases between the two germline ends. CDR1 and CDR2 from the germline V gene are MNHNY and SVGAGI (reference sequence). The CDR3 is 16 amino acids. CDR3 DNA sequence: TGTGCCAGCAGAATCCAGGGGAGGAAGGGCACAGATACGCAGTATTTT. Its translation: CASRIQGRKGTDTQYF.

The J gene is TRBJ1-1, the V gene TRBV7-3, with D unclear. Deletions cut 5 bases from V and 4 bases from J, with 17 bases between. Germline CDR1 reads SGHTA; CDR2 reads FQGTGA. CDR3 length: 15 amino acids. This chain's CDR3 is CASSPDPWPVTEAFF. As DNA, the CDR3 is TGTGCCAGCAGCCCGGATCCGTGGCCGGTCACTGAAGCTTTCTTT.

The chain combines TRBV10-1 with TRBJ2-1; no clear D. With 0 bases removed from V and 0 bases from J, the gap between germline ends came to 3 bases. The CDR3 covers 14 residues. Germline V lookup: CDR1 WNHNN, CDR2 SYGVQD (reference sequence). CDR3 sequence reads: CASSESYSYNEQFF. Written as DNA, the CDR3 is TGCGCCAGCAGTGAGTCGTACTCCTACAATGAGCAGTTCTTC.

The DNA for the CDR3 is TGTGCCAGCAGCTTAGATGGCAGCGGGAATGAGCAGTTCTTC. It specifies CASSLDGSGNEQFF. This chain connects TRBV11-3 to TRBJ2-1, with D perhaps TRBD2 (6 bases). The CDR3 runs to 14 residues. Germline CDR1 reads SGHNT; CDR2 reads YENEEA. Trimming removed 0 bases from V and 7 bases from J, with 10 bases in between.

As concerns this clone: Other DNA sequences in this sample translate to the same CDR3. This chain joins TRBV25-1 and TRBJ2-7; weak D call: TRBD2 (5 bases). Per germline, CDR1 MGHDK and CDR2 SYGVNS. This CDR3 region has 14 residues. V lost 1 base and J lost 1, with 8 bases in between. The CDR3 DNA is TGTGCCAGCAGTGAATCGGGGAGTTCCTACGAGCAGTACTTC. This sequence encodes CASSESGSSYEQYF.

This chain links TRBV18 with TRBJ1-5, with TRBD1 as a possible D gene (5 bases). The CDR3 covers 15 residues. V was shortened by 1 base and J by 3 bases, with 10 bases between the two germline ends. CDR1 is KGHSH, CDR2 LQKENI, per germline. The CDR3 is CASSPLAGYNQPQHF. As DNA, the CDR3 is TGTGCCAGCTCACCACTGGCAGGGTACAATCAGCCCCAGCATTTT.